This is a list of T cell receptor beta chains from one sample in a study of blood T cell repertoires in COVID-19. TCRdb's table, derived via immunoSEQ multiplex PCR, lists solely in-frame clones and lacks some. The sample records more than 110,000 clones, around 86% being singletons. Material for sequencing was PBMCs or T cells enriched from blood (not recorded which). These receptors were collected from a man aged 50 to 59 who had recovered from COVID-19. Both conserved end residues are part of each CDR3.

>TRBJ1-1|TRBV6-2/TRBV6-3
CASRPTLAGEAEAFF
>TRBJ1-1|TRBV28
CASSLGVGANTEAFF
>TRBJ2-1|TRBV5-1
CASSLGLAGLNEQFF
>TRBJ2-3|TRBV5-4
CASSLIAGGTDTQYF
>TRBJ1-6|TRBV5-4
CASSPAADYYNSPLHF
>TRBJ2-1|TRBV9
CASSAGTSGSSYNEQFF
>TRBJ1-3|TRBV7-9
CASNPGLFFGNTIYF
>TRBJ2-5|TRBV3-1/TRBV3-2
CASSQEGGLAGTSRRETQYF
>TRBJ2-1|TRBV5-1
CASSSGLVSYNEQFF
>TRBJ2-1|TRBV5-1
CASSLGGQGAAGVFFEQFF
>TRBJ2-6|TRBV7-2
CASTAPQGKLGSGANVLTF
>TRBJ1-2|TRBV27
CASSLRTDMNYGYTF
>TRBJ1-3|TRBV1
CTSSPHPRIAPFGNTIYF
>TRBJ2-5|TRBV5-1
CASSNRAPHQETQYF
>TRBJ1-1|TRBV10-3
CAIKGEGNTEAFF
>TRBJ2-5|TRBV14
CASSQPSWASGNQETQYF
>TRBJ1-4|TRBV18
CASSAAAGATNEKLFF
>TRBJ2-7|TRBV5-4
CASSEQPGGYIHEQYF
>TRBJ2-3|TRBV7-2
CASSLGLVSDTQYF
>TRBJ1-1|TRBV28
CASSLLYTEAFF
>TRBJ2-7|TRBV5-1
CASSLWTGTVEQYF
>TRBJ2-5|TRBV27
CASSSSTGQGEKETQYF
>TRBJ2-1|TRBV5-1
CASSLDARGVSNEQFF
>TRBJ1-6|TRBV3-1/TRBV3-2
CASRKREGSPLHF
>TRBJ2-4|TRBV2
CASSGASGGTKNIQYF
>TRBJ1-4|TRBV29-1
CSVRRDNNEKLFF
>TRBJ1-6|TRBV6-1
CASSEDRGISPLHF
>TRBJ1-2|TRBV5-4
CASSARQGLGGYTF
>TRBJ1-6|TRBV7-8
CASSVDRADSNSPLHF
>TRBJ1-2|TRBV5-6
CASSQPTGIDGYTF
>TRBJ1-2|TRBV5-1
CASSLGSVNYGYTF
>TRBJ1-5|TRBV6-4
CASVDRKPESNQPQHF
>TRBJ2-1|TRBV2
CASSSTFYNEQFF
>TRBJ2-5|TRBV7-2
CASSLSTSGQTQYF
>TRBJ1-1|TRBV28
CASSFGRGRRTEAFF
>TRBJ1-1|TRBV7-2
CASSLATREGEAFF
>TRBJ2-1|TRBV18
CASSPSNGRTYNEQFF
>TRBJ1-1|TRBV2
CADRVTNTEAFF
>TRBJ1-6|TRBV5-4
CASSLDTGGRSPLHF
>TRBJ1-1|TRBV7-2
CASSLRRERGTEAFF
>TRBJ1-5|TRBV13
CASSPHPGGNQPQHF
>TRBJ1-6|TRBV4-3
CASSQAAGHSSPLHF
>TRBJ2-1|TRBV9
CASSVSEHEQFF
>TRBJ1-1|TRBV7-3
CASSLNSHTEAFF
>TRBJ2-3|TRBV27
CASSYGGGFPTDTQYF
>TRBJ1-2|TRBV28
CASSFSTGGSYGYTF
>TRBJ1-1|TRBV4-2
CASSQDGGRNTEAFF
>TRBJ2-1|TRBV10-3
CAINSGLYNEQFF